The clone carrying this T cell receptor beta chain was recorded many times. What it binds is not known. Trimming removed 6 bases at V and 4 bases at J, with 18 bases between. Germline assignment: CDR1 DFQATT and CDR2 SNEGSKA (reference sequence). The CDR3 consists of 14 residues. The data originate from a study of spatial heterogeneity in lung cancer. General study points: Expanded intratumoral alpha and beta TCR counts tracked tumor mutation counts.

TCRdb called the 5' RACE reads again in MiXCR, with one record for every CDR3 protein. The repertoire holds over 8,500 distinct CDR3 sequences, with about 5.5% as singletons. Time point indicated: sample taken at primary tumor resection. This clonotype originated in a male donor with early-stage non-small cell lung cancer. This specimen consisted of lung tumor tissue, obtained at surgery. This sequence joins TRBV20-1 and TRBJ1-2; perhaps TRBD1 as D (5 bases). CDR3 in amino acids: CSAPPRGGRYGYTF. The CDR3 nucleotides read TGCAGTGCACCGCCCCGGGGGGGACGCTATGGCTACACCTTC.